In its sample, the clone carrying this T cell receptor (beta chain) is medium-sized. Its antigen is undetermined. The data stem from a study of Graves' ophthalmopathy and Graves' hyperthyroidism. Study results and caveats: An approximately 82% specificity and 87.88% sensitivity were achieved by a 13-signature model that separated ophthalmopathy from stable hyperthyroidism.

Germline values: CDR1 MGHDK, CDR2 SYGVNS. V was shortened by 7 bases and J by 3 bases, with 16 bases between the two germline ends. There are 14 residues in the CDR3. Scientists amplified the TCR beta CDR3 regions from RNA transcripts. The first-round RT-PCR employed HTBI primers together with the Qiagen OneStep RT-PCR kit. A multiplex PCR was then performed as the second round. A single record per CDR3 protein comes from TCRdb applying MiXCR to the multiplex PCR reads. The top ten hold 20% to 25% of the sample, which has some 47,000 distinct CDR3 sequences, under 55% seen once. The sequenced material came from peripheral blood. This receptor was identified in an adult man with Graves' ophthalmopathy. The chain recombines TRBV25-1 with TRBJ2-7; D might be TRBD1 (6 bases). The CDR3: CASTSSGRGYEQYF. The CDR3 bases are TGTGCCAGCACTTCCTCCGGCAGGGGCTACGAGCAGTACTTC.